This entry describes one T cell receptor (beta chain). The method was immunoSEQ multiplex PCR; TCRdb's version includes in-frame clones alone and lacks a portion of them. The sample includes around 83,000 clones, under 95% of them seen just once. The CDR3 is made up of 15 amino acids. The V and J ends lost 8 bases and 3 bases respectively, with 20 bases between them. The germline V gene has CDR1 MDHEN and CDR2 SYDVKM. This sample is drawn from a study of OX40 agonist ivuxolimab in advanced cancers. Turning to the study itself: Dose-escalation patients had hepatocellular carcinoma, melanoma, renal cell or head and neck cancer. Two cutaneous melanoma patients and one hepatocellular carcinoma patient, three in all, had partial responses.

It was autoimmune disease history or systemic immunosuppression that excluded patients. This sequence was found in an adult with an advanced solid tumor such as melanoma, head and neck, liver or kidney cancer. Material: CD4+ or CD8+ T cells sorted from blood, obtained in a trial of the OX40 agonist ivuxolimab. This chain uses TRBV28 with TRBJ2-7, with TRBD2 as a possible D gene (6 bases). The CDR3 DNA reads TGTGCCAGCCGAGGAGGGAGCCCTCCATTCTACGAGCAGTACTTC. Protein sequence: CASRGGSPPFYEQYF.